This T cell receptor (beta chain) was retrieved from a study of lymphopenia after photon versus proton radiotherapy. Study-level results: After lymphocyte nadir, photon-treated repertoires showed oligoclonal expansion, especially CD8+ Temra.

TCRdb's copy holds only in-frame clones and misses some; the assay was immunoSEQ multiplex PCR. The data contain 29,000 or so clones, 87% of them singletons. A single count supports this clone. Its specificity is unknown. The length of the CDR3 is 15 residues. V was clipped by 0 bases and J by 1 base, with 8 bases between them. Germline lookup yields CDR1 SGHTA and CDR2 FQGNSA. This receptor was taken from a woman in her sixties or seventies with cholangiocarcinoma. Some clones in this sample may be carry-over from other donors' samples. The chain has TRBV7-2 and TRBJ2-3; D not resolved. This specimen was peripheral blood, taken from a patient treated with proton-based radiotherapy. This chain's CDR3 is CASSLASTRTDTQYF. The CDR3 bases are TGTGCCAGCAGCTTAGCTAGTACCCGCACAGATACGCAGTATTTT.